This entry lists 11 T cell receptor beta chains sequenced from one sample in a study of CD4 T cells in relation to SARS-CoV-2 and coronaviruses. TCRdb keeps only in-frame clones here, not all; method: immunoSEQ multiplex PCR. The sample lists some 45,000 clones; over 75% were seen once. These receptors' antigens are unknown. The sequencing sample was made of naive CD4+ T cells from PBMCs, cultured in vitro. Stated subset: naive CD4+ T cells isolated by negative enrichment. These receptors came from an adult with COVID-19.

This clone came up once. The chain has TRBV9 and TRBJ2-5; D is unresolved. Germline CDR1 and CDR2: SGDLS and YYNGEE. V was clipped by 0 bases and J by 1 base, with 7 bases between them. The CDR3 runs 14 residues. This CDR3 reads CASSVGGSQETQYF. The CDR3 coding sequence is TGTGCCAGCAGCGTAGGTGGGTCCCAAGAGACCCAGTACTTC.

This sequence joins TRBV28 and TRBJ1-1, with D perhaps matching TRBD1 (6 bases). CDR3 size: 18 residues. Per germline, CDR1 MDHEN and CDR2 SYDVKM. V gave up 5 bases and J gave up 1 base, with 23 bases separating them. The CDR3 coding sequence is TGTGCCAGCAGTCTCCTCCCGGGCAGGGGTGGGAGGAACACTGAAGCTTTCTTT. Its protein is CASSLLPGRGGRNTEAFF.

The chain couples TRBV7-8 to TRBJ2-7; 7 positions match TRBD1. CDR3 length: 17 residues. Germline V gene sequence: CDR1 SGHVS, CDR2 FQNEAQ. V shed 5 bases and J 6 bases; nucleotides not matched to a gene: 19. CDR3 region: CASSPHSSFNRGGEQYF. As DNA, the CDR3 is TGTGCCAGCAGCCCCCACAGTTCTTTTAACAGGGGTGGCGAGCAGTACTTC.

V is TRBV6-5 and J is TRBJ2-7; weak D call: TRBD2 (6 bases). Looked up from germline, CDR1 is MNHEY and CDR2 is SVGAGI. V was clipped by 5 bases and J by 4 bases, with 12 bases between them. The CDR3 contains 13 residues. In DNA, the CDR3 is TGTGCCAGCAGTCTGGAGCGGGCGTACGAGCAGTACTTC. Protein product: CASSLERAYEQYF.

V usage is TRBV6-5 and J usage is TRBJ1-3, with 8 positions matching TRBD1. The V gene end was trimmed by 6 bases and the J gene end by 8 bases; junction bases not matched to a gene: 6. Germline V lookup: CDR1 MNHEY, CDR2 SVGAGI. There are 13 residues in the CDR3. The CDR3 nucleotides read TGTGCCAGCAGAACAGGGGGGGGATACACCATATATTTT. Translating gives CASRTGGGYTIYF.

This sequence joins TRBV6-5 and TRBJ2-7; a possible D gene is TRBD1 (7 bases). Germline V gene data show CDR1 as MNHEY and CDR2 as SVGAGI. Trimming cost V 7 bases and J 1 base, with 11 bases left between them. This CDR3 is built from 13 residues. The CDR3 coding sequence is TGTGCCAGCAAGGCAGGGGGGTCCTACGAGCAGTACTTC. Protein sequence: CASKAGGSYEQYF.

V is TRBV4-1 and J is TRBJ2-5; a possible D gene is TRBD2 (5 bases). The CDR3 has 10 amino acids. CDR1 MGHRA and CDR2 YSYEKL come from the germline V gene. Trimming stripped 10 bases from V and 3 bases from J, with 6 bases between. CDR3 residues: CATGEETQYF. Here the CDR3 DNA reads TGCGCCACCGGGGAAGAGACCCAGTACTTC.

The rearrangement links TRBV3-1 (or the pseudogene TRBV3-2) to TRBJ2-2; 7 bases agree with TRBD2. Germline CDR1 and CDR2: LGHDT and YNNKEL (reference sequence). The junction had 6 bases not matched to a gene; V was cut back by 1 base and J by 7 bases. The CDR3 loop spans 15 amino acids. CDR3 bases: TGTGCCAGCAGCCAAGGACTAGCATTGGACGGGGAGCTGTTTTTT. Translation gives CASSQGLALDGELFF.

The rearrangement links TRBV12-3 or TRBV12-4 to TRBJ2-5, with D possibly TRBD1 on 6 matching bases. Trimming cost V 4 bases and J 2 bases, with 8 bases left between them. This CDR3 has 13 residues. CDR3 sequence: CASSSDRQETQYF. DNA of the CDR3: TGTGCCAGCAGTTCGGACAGACAAGAGACCCAGTACTTC.

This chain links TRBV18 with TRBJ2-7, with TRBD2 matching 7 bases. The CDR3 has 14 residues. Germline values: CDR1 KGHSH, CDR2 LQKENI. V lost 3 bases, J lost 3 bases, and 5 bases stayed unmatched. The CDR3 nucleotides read TGTGCCAGCTCACCGGACACGGGGGGCTACGAGCAGTACTTC. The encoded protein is CASSPDTGGYEQYF.

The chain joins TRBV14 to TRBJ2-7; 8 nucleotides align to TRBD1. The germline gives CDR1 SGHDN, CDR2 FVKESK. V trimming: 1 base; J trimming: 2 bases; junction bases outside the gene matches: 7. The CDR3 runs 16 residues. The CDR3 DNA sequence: TGTGCCAGCAGCCAAGTCGCCGGGACAGGAGCCTACGAGCAGTACTTC. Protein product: CASSQVAGTGAYEQYF.